This T cell receptor (beta chain) was sequenced during a study of shared clonotypes between healthy human individuals. General observations from the study: Several donors held roughly 5% of naive CD4 clonotypes in common.

Healthy HIV-negative adults without recent acute infections or vaccinations served as donors. CD45RA-negative memory and CD45RA+ naive subsets were split from the CD4+ cells. In the authors' methods: Owing to the provision of junction-only sequences devoid of quality scores by immunoSEQ, filtering differed. Assay used: immunoSEQ multiplex PCR; TCRdb lists only in-frame clones, some missing. D and trimming come from the DNA, and the V and J calls and clone size come from that table. Here the sample spans over 2 million clones, around 92% being singletons. This CDR3 has 13 amino acids. The V gene's germline CDR1 is GTSNPN and CDR2 SVGIG (reference sequence). V dropped 0 bases and J dropped 3; count of bases not matched to a gene: 2. Comment on this clone: Its target is unknown. Other DNA sequences within the sample encode an identical CDR3.

The V gene is TRBV30, the J gene TRBJ2-7; 7 bases are shared with TRBD1. Sequencing input: naive CD4+ T cells from PBMCs. Stated subset: CD45RA+ positively selected. The receptor comes from a young man in good health. Some clones in this sample may be carry-over from other donors' samples. The CDR3 loop is CAWSVNRGYEQYF. The DNA of the CDR3 is TGTGCCTGGAGTGTAAACAGGGGCTACGAGCAGTACTTC.